The 30 T cell receptor beta chains in this list originate from one sample, sequenced in a study of T cells in Graves' hyperthyroidism and ophthalmopathy. Using RNA transcripts as the source, TCR beta CDR3 regions were amplified. HTBI primers were employed in a first-round RT-PCR of the TCR CDR3. TCRdb re-called the multiplex PCR reads through MiXCR, storing one row per CDR3 protein. The table lists hundreds of thousands of distinct CDR3 sequences, roughly a fifth of them singletons. Sequencing was done on a sample of blood. All receptors come from a man in his fifties with Graves' ophthalmopathy.

V gene TRBV28 combines with J gene TRBJ1-3, with 7 positions matching TRBD1. This CDR3 is 16 amino acids long. The germline V gene has CDR1 MDHEN and CDR2 SYDVKM. Trimming removed 6 bases from V and 0 bases from J; junction bases left unmatched: 8. The CDR3 loop is CASSPDRISSGNTIYF. As DNA, the CDR3 is TGTGCCAGCAGCCCGGACAGGATCAGCTCTGGAAACACCATATATTTT.

This rearrangement joins TRBV6-6 to TRBJ1-1; 8 nucleotides line up with TRBD1. With 0 bases clipped from V and 4 bases from J, the junction kept 4 bases outside the gene matches. The length of the CDR3 is 15 residues. Germline CDR1 MNHNY, CDR2 SVGAGI (reference sequence). This chain's CDR3 is CASSYSSGGSTEAFF. Here the CDR3 DNA reads TGTGCCAGCAGTTACTCGTCAGGGGGCTCCACTGAAGCTTTCTTT.

The gene calls are TRBV4-1 and TRBJ2-1; D gene uncertain. This CDR3 contains 16 residues. Germline loops: CDR1 MGHRA, CDR2 YSYEKL. V lost 4 bases to trimming and J lost 0 bases, with 13 bases between them. The CDR3, as DNA: TGCGCCAGCAGCCTTCTCTTATCTGCCTCCTACAATGAGCAGTTCTTC. As protein: CASSLLLSASYNEQFF.

Only a few counts were recorded for this clonotype. V and J are TRBV6-1 and TRBJ1-3; D perhaps matches TRBD1 (5 bases). CDR3 length: 14 residues. V dropped 5 bases and J dropped 2 bases, with 10 bases sitting between them. From germline, CDR1 is MNHNS and CDR2 SASEGT. DNA of the CDR3: TGTGCCAGCAGTACGGGACTCCCTGGAAACACCATATATTTT. Translated, it gives CASSTGLPGNTIYF.

This clonotype turned up a few times. This rearrangement joins TRBV5-6 to TRBJ2-5; D gene uncertain. Germline V gene data show CDR1 as SGHDT and CDR2 as YYEEEE. This CDR3 region has 16 residues. Trimming pared 4 bases from V and 1 base from J, leaving 17 bases between. The CDR3 DNA is TGTGCCAGCAGCCAGGTTTTATCGGTGTTCCAAGAGACCCAGTACTTC. Encoded protein: CASSQVLSVFQETQYF.

This clonotype was observed many times. J is TRBJ1-5 and V is TRBV18; 7 bases match TRBD1. The CDR3 spans 13 residues. V shed 6 bases, J shed 7 bases, and the junction held 6 bases outside the gene matches. Germline-derived CDR1 and CDR2 are KGHSH and LQKENI. The CDR3 protein is CASSQTGEQPQHF. DNA for the CDR3: TGTGCCAGCTCCCAAACAGGGGAACAGCCCCAGCATTTT.

The chain carries TRBV7-9 and TRBJ2-3; weak D call: TRBD2 (6 bases). Germline loops: CDR1 SEHNR, CDR2 FQNEAQ (reference sequence). V was cut by 6 bases and J by 4 bases, with 11 bases left in between. This CDR3 has 13 amino acids. CDR3 residues: CASSSSAADTQYF. CDR3 in DNA: TGTGCCAGCAGTTCTAGCGCAGCAGATACGCAGTATTTT.

Comments on this clonotype: Being one base from a much bigger clone, this may be a read error. The chain carries TRBV7-2 and TRBJ2-2; weak D call: TRBD2 (5 bases). This CDR3 region has 16 residues. V lost 3 bases, J lost 7 bases, and 18 bases lay in between. CDR1 is SGHTA and CDR2 is FQGNSA in the germline V gene. CDR3 in DNA: TGTGCCAGCAGCTTCAATACAGAGGGCGCCGGCGGGGAGCTGTTTTTT. Its protein product is CASSFNTEGAGGELFF.

The rearrangement uses TRBV19 and TRBJ2-7; possible D gene TRBD2, 5 bases. The CDR3 loop spans 15 amino acids. Germline lookup yields CDR1 LNHDA and CDR2 SQIVND (reference sequence). V dropped 2 bases and J dropped 6 bases, with 17 bases sitting between them. CDR3 amino acids: CASSINFPTSAEQYF. The CDR3 region has the DNA TGTGCCAGTAGTATAAACTTCCCTACTAGTGCCGAGCAGTACTTC.

This clonotype was counted between two and nine times. The CDR3 DNA is TGTGCCAGCAGTCCGACCGGCAACACCATATATTTT. Its protein is CASSPTGNTIYF. The chain has TRBV6-1 and TRBJ1-3, with unresolved D. Trimming removed 5 bases from V and 7 bases from J, with 9 bases in between. The CDR3 totals 12 residues. Germline lookup yields CDR1 MNHNS and CDR2 SASEGT.

This clonotype was counted a few times. The chain joins TRBV20-1 to TRBJ2-4; TRBD2 agrees at 13 bases. J was trimmed by 9 bases and V by 0 bases; bases with no gene match: 17. The CDR3 runs to 19 residues. The V gene's germline CDR1 is DFQATT and CDR2 SNEGSKA (reference sequence). CDR3 protein: CSARDPNLLAGGREFIQYF. DNA of the CDR3: TGCAGTGCTAGAGATCCGAATTTACTAGCGGGAGGGAGGGAGTTCATTCAGTACTTC.

This clonotype appeared many times. The chain uses TRBV27 and TRBJ2-1, with 9 bases fitting TRBD2. The CDR3 has 16 amino acids. V was clipped by 2 bases and J by 0 bases; unmatched bases: 2. The V gene's germline CDR1 is MNHEY and CDR2 SMNVEV (reference sequence). The CDR3, as DNA: TGTGCCAGCAGTTTACCGGGACTAGCCTCCTACAATGAGCAGTTCTTC. Protein: CASSLPGLASYNEQFF.

This clonotype was observed at least ten times. V gene TRBV12-3 or TRBV12-4 combines with J gene TRBJ1-1; D is ambiguous. The CDR3 loop spans 14 amino acids. With 6 bases removed from V and 3 bases from J, the gap between germline ends came to 14 bases. CDR3 sequence (DNA): TGTGCCAGCAGCCGTTACATAGGCGACACTGAAGCTTTCTTT. Protein product: CASSRYIGDTEAFF.

The genes are TRBV19 and TRBJ2-1; D call uncertain. CDR1 and CDR2 (germline): LNHDA, SQIVND (reference sequence). The CDR3 is made up of 16 amino acids. Trimming cost V 6 bases and J 4 bases, with 19 bases left between them. The CDR3 is CASSPNADPHYNEQFF. The DNA of the CDR3 is TGTGCCAGTAGCCCAAATGCGGACCCCCATTACAATGAGCAGTTCTTC.

The chain combines TRBV5-1 with TRBJ2-5; the D call may be TRBD1 or TRBD2 (6 bases each). The CDR3 sequence is 16 residues long. Trimming removed 3 bases from V and 3 bases from J, with 18 bases in between. CDR1 and CDR2 (germline): SGHRS, YFSETQ. CDR3 protein: CASSSFGGGGKETQYF. The CDR3 DNA is TGCGCCAGCAGCTCCTTTGGCGGAGGGGGGAAAGAGACCCAGTACTTC.

This clonotype appeared a few times. The chain joins TRBV20-1 to TRBJ2-1, with D tentatively TRBD2 (5 bases). CDR3 length: 14 amino acids. Germline V gene lookup returns CDR1 DFQATT and CDR2 SNEGSKA (reference sequence). Trimming shortened V by 2 bases and J by 3 bases, and 11 bases separated the two germline ends. In DNA, the CDR3 is TGCAGTGCTAGATCTTCTAGCTTCTACAATGAGCAGTTCTTC. Translation gives CSARSSSFYNEQFF.

At least ten counts were recorded for this clonotype. This rearrangement joins TRBV7-9 to TRBJ2-7, with D hard to call. V was pared by 1 base and J by 3 bases, with 4 bases between. CDR1 SEHNR and CDR2 FQNEAQ come from the germline V gene (reference sequence). The CDR3 contains 12 residues. CDR3 region: CASSLESYEQYF. DNA of the CDR3: TGTGCCAGCAGCTTAGAAAGCTACGAGCAGTACTTC.

This chain connects TRBV10-1 to TRBJ2-1; TRBD2 agrees at 15 bases. The CDR3 totals 18 residues. The V segment lost 4 bases and the J segment 4 bases; nucleotides outside the gene matches: 8. Germline V lookup: CDR1 WNHNN, CDR2 SYGVQD (reference sequence). The CDR3 spells CASSGPGLAGGKYNEQFF. DNA for the CDR3: TGCGCCAGCAGTGGACCGGGACTAGCGGGAGGAAAGTACAATGAGCAGTTCTTC.

This chain links TRBV20-1 with TRBJ2-2; 8 bases fit TRBD2. This CDR3 contains 16 residues. The V and J ends lost 0 bases and 1 base, in that order; junction bases with no gene match: 4. Germline-derived CDR1 and CDR2 are DFQATT and SNEGSKA (reference sequence). CDR3 nucleotide sequence: TGCAGTGCTAGAGACGCGGCGGGAGGGAACACCGGGGAGCTGTTTTTT. It encodes CSARDAAGGNTGELFF.

This clonotype was recorded many times. The chain combines TRBV20-1 with TRBJ2-3; D remains ambiguous. Germline V lookup: CDR1 DFQATT, CDR2 SNEGSKA (reference sequence). Deletions cut 6 bases from V and 7 bases from J, with 20 bases between. The CDR3 is 14 amino acids. The CDR3 nucleotides read TGCAGTGCCCCCTCAGGAGCACCCTCCAATACGCAGTATTTT. Translation gives CSAPSGAPSNTQYF.

In this sample, this clonotype turned up many times. This chain links TRBV11-2 with TRBJ2-2, with 11 positions matching TRBD2. The CDR3 length is 18 residues. V lost 3 bases and J lost 1; bases outside the gene matches: 7. CDR1 and CDR2 from the germline V gene are SGHAT and FQNNGV. CDR3 region: CASSFDRTSGQNTGELFF. In nucleotides, the CDR3 is TGTGCCAGCAGCTTCGACCGGACTAGCGGGCAGAACACCGGGGAGCTGTTTTTT.

The V call is TRBV29-1, the J call TRBJ2-3; no clear D gene. The CDR3 totals 15 residues. CDR1 is SQVTM, CDR2 ANQGSEA, per germline. Trimming stripped 2 bases from V and 1 base from J, with 13 bases between. The CDR3 DNA is TGCAGCGTTGAACCCATAAGGGTGCGCACAGATACGCAGTATTTT. It specifies CSVEPIRVRTDTQYF.

This clonotype was counted many times. V gene TRBV3-1 combines with J gene TRBJ2-3; D is undetermined. The CDR3 runs 14 residues. Looked up from germline, CDR1 is LGHDT and CDR2 is YNNKEL (reference sequence). The ends were cut back, 0 bases at V and 1 base at J, with 5 bases in the middle. This CDR3 reads CASSQDPGTDTQYF. In nucleotides, the CDR3 is TGTGCCAGCAGCCAAGACCCGGGCACAGATACGCAGTATTTT.

This clonotype was counted many times. This rearrangement joins TRBV12-3 or TRBV12-4 to TRBJ2-1; possible D gene TRBD2, 6 bases. The CDR3 length is 13 residues. Trimming took off 6 bases at V and 8 bases at J, with 14 bases between the two ends. The CDR3 protein is CASRSDQRDEQFF. The CDR3 nucleotides are TGTGCCAGCAGATCGGACCAGCGGGATGAGCAGTTCTTC.

This clonotype has just one count. The chain is built from TRBV15 and TRBJ2-1, with D perhaps matching TRBD1 (5 bases). Trimming took 1 base from V and 9 from J, leaving 13 bases between them. In germline, CDR1 is LNHNV, CDR2 YYDKDF (reference sequence). This CDR3 is built from 14 residues. The CDR3 DNA follows: TGTGCCACCAGCAGAGGGACCAGGGCTCTTGAGCAGTTCTTC. The encoded protein is CATSRGTRALEQFF.

Worth noting for this clonotype: A single base separates this from a much larger clone, so it may be a read error. The chain employs TRBV9 and TRBJ2-7; either TRBD1 or TRBD2 may supply D (5 bases each). Germline V gene data show CDR1 as SGDLS and CDR2 as YYNGEE. CDR3 length equals 16 residues. V lost 4 bases, J lost 3 bases, and 20 bases lay in between. The CDR3 loop is CASSPSGALGVYEQYF. The CDR3 DNA reads as TGTGCCAGCAGCCCGTCCGGGGCCCTGGGCGTCTACGAGCAGTACTTC.

This chain connects TRBV5-1 to TRBJ1-1; D is undetermined. V lost 1 base and J lost 1, with 8 bases in between. CDR3 length: 14 residues. Germline V gene data show CDR1 as SGHRS and CDR2 as YFSETQ. This chain's CDR3 is CASSLSAANTEAFF. Written as DNA, the CDR3 is TGCGCCAGCAGCTTGTCGGCAGCGAACACTGAAGCTTTCTTT.

This clonotype was found a few times. The chain is built from TRBV18 and TRBJ1-5, with D possibly TRBD1 on 6 matching bases. The CDR3 runs to 15 residues. The germline V and J ends were trimmed by 8 bases and 5 bases, with 19 bases remaining between them. Germline loops: CDR1 KGHSH, CDR2 LQKENI. CDR3 bases: TGTGCCAGCGACCGGTTTGGCAGGGGTGATCAGCCCCAGCATTTT. Its protein product is CASDRFGRGDQPQHF.

The CDR3 loop reads CASSPPTRLSKNIQYF. The CDR3 bases are TGTGCCAGCAGCCCCCCGACGAGGTTGTCCAAAAACATTCAGTACTTC. The chain has TRBV7-9 and TRBJ2-4, with D uncertain. CDR1 is SEHNR, CDR2 FQNEAQ, per germline (reference sequence). The V end lost 5 bases, the J end lost 2 bases, and 16 bases lay between the germline ends. The length of the CDR3 is 16 residues.

On this clonotype: Relative to the germline gene, one junction end is altered; a read error may explain this. V gene TRBV11-2 combines with J gene TRBJ2-7; 8 bases match TRBD1. Germline V CDR1 and CDR2: SGHAT, FQNNGV. The CDR3 is 15 residues long. CDR3 nucleotides: TGTGCCAGCAGCGAAAGTGCAGGGGGCGCCTACGGGCAGTACTTC. The encoded protein is CASSESAGGAYGQYF.